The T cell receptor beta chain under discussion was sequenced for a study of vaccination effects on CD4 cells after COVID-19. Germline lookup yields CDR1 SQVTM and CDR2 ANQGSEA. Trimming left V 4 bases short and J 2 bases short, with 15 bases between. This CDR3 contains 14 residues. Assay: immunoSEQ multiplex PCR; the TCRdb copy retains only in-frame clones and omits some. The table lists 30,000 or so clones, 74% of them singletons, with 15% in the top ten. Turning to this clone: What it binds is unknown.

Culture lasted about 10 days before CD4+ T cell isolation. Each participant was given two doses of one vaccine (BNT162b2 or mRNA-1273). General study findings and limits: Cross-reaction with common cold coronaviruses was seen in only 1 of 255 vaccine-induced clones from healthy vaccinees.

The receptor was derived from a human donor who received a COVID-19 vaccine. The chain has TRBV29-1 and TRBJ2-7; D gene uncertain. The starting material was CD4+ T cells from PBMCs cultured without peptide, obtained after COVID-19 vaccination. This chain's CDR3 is CSVGQDGGAYEQYF. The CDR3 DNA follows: TGCAGCGTTGGCCAGGATGGCGGCGCCTACGAGCAGTACTTC.